The entry below gives a single T cell receptor beta chain sequence along with its context. The antigen remains undetermined. The sample is drawn from a study of long-term antiretroviral therapy in people with HIV. With survey level as its setting, the immunoSEQ assay was v3.0. TCRdb's copy holds only in-frame clones and misses some; the assay was immunoSEQ multiplex PCR. The repertoire holds some 18,000 clones, around 80% seen once, with 18% in the top ten. Notes on the study in general: From about 2004 to 2018, blood was obtained, possibly while participants received older ART regimens. Those clones which expanded before ART made up the dominant part of the repertoire at all time points. Control repertoires displayed wider CDR3 length ranges than the HIV repertoires.

From germline, CDR1 is SGDLS and CDR2 YYNGEE. J lost 7 bases, V lost 7 bases, and 9 bases had no gene match. This CDR3 is built from 14 residues. At least two post-ART and at least one pre-ART PBMC sample were available for each donor. Sequencing used unsorted PBMCs, obtained 0.6 years after starting antiretroviral therapy. The receptor was isolated from a young woman with HIV. This chain joins TRBV9 and TRBJ2-2; 8 bases agree with TRBD1. The CDR3 DNA sequence: TGTGCCAGCGCGAGGCAGGGGGCGGGCGGGGAGCTGTTTTTT. It translates to CASARQGAGGELFF. Full variable domain (outside the CDR3, taken from reference TRBV9 and TRBJ2-2): DSGVTQTPKHLITATGQRVTLRCSPRSGDLSVYWYQQSLDQGLQFLIQYYNGEERAKGNILERFSAQQFPDLHSELNLSSLELGDSALYFCASARQGAGGELFFGEGSRLTVL.